The 30 T cell receptor beta chains presented below share a single source sample, sequenced in a study of blood T cell repertoires in COVID-19. Produced via immunoSEQ multiplex PCR; TCRdb's table is partial and in-frame only. The sample has approximately 310,000 clones; about 87% are singletons. Sequences were obtained from peripheral blood. The receptors were gathered from a woman aged 45-65 years who had recovered from COVID-19.

The chain couples TRBV5-1 to TRBJ2-3; TRBD2 matches at 7 bases. CDR1 and CDR2 from the germline V gene are SGHRS and YFSETQ. With V trimmed by 0 bases and J by 1 base, 17 bases remained unmatched. The CDR3 runs to 20 residues. The CDR3 DNA follows: TGCGCCAGCAGCTTGGCGGCAGTCAGCTCGACTAGCCTCCGCACAGATACGCAGTATTTT. It yields the protein CASSLAAVSSTSLRTDTQYF.

The chain joins TRBV3-1 (or the pseudogene TRBV3-2) to TRBJ1-1; D is perhaps TRBD1 (6 bases). There are 16 residues in the CDR3. V was cut by 0 bases and J by 5 bases, with 16 bases left in between. Germline-derived CDR1 and CDR2 are LGHDT and YNNKEL (reference sequence). CDR3 in amino acids: CASSQEGGGMMTEAFF. For the CDR3, the DNA is TGTGCCAGCAGCCAAGAAGGGGGGGGGATGATGACTGAAGCTTTCTTT.

The CDR3 region has the DNA TGTGCCAGCAGTTTAGAGGGGTCGGGAGCAGAGGGTGAGCAGTTCTTC. Amino acids: CASSLEGSGAEGEQFF. J is TRBJ2-1 and V is TRBV28, with TRBD2 as a possible D gene (6 bases). The germline V gene has CDR1 MDHEN and CDR2 SYDVKM. The CDR3 totals 16 residues. The germline V and J ends were trimmed by 2 bases and 9 bases, with 20 bases remaining between them.

The DNA of the CDR3 is TGTGCCAGCACCCGGACAGGGGGGAACTATGGCTACACCTTC. It codes for CASTRTGGNYGYTF. The genes are TRBV27 and TRBJ1-2; 10 bases match TRBD1. This CDR3 comprises 14 residues. J gave up 2 bases and V 7 bases, and 4 bases lay outside the gene matches. The V gene's germline CDR1 is MNHEY and CDR2 SMNVEV (reference sequence).

This sequence joins TRBV28 and TRBJ1-5; D call uncertain. Trimming took off 5 bases at V and 0 bases at J, with 14 bases between the two ends. Germline CDR1 and CDR2: MDHEN and SYDVKM. The CDR3 totals 16 residues. The CDR3 DNA follows: TGTGCCAGCAGTCCCCCCAGGCCGTATAGCAATCAGCCCCAGCATTTT. Amino acid sequence: CASSPPRPYSNQPQHF. The entire variable domain, with the rest obtained from reference TRBV28 and TRBJ1-5, is as follows: DVKVTQSSRYLVKRTGEKVFLECVQDMDHENMFWYRQDPGLGLRLIYFSYDVKMKEKGDIPEGYSVSREKKERFSLILESASTNQTSMYLCASSPPRPYSNQPQHFGDGTRLSIL.

This rearrangement joins TRBV19 to TRBJ1-4, with 9 bases fitting TRBD1. The V segment lost 5 bases and the J segment 7 bases; nucleotides outside the gene matches: 8. The CDR3 extends over 15 amino acids. The germline gives CDR1 LNHDA, CDR2 SQIVND (reference sequence). CDR3 DNA sequence: TGTGCCAGTAGTTCGACCGGGACAGGGTTTGAAAAACTGTTTTTT. This translates into CASSSTGTGFEKLFF.

This rearrangement joins TRBV2 to TRBJ1-2, with D unclear. Trimming shortened V by 1 base and J by 2 bases, and 8 bases separated the two germline ends. The CDR3 loop spans 14 amino acids. CDR1 SNHLY and CDR2 FYNNEI come from the germline V gene. This chain's CDR3 is CASSEVGRNYGYTF. The CDR3 bases are TGTGCCAGCAGTGAAGTGGGGAGGAACTATGGCTACACCTTC.

In its sample, this clone was seen a few times. The rearrangement links TRBV7-3 to TRBJ2-2; TRBD2 might be the D (5 bases). Per germline, CDR1 SGHTA and CDR2 FQGTGA. V lost 4 bases to trimming and J lost 3 bases, with 9 bases between them. CDR3 length: 14 amino acids. The CDR3, as DNA: TGTGCCAGCAGCTACCACGGGGACACCGGGGAGCTGTTTTTT. Translated, it gives CASSYHGDTGELFF.

This chain joins TRBV30 and TRBJ1-1, with D uncertain. Germline CDR1 and CDR2: GTSNPN and SVGIG (reference sequence). The CDR3 is made up of 13 amino acids. V was trimmed by 0 bases and J by 2 bases, leaving 7 bases between them. For the CDR3, the DNA is TGTGCCTGGAGTGTCGACACCAACACTGAAGCTTTCTTT. Translated, it gives CAWSVDTNTEAFF. The full variable domain, with the rest looked up from reference TRBV30 and TRBJ1-1, is SQTIHQWPATLVQPVGSPLSLECTVEGTSNPNLYWYRQAAGRGLQLLFYSVGIGQISSEVPQNLSASRPQDRQFILSSKKLLLSDSGFYLCAWSVDTNTEAFFGQGTRLTVV.

V gene TRBV28 combines with J gene TRBJ1-5; D is ambiguous. Trimming cost V 6 bases and J 3 bases, with 15 bases left between them. Germline values: CDR1 MDHEN, CDR2 SYDVKM. The CDR3 totals 15 residues. The CDR3 DNA reads TGTGCCAGCAGCCTGCGGGGTATAGACAATCAGCCCCAGCATTTT. Protein: CASSLRGIDNQPQHF. Drawing the rest from reference TRBV28 and TRBJ1-5, the complete variable domain is DVKVTQSSRYLVKRTGEKVFLECVQDMDHENMFWYRQDPGLGLRLIYFSYDVKMKEKGDIPEGYSVSREKKERFSLILESASTNQTSMYLCASSLRGIDNQPQHFGDGTRLSIL.

V gene TRBV7-2 combines with J gene TRBJ2-7; a possible D gene is TRBD2 (6 bases). The CDR3 runs 15 residues. Trimming shortened V by 6 bases and J by 5 bases, and 20 bases separated the two germline ends. CDR1 is SGHTA, CDR2 FQGNSA, per germline. The CDR3, as DNA: TGTGCCAGCAGACTAGACGGGAGTTCTAAAGACGAGCAGTACTTC. Its protein is CASRLDGSSKDEQYF.

V is TRBV14 and J is TRBJ2-7; D perhaps matches TRBD2 (5 bases). CDR3 length equals 15 residues. Trimming took 0 bases from V and 3 from J, leaving 12 bases between them. CDR1 and CDR2 from the germline V gene are SGHDN and FVKESK. The CDR3 reads CASSQDPGMNYEQYF. DNA for the CDR3: TGTGCCAGCAGCCAAGACCCCGGGATGAACTACGAGCAGTACTTC. The full variable domain, with the rest looked up from reference TRBV14 and TRBJ2-7, is EAGVTQFPSHSVIEKGQTVTLRCDPISGHDNLYWYRRVMGKEIKFLLHFVKESKQDESGMPNNRFLAERTGGTYSTLKVQPAELEDSGVYFCASSQDPGMNYEQYFGPGTRLTVT.

The chain links TRBV5-6 to TRBJ2-7; 10 bases align to TRBD1. V was pared by 5 bases and J by 4 bases, with 9 bases of the junction left unmatched. This CDR3 has 15 amino acids. Germline V gives CDR1 SGHDT, CDR2 YYEEEE. The CDR3 DNA follows: TGTGCCAGCAGGGGGACGGGACAGGGGCTGTACGAGCAGTACTTC. Protein: CASRGTGQGLYEQYF.

This clone turned up a few times. V is TRBV28 and J is TRBJ2-7; TRBD1 aligns across 11 bases. With 3 bases clipped from V and 6 bases from J, the junction kept 10 bases outside the gene matches. The CDR3 is 16 amino acids. Germline V gene lookup returns CDR1 MDHEN and CDR2 SYDVKM. The CDR3 here is CASSFPRTGGKGEQYF. CDR3 in DNA: TGTGCCAGCAGTTTCCCCCGGACAGGGGGCAAAGGCGAGCAGTACTTC.

This clone was seen many times. This sequence joins TRBV11-2 and TRBJ1-2, with 7 bases matching TRBD1. The V gene's germline CDR1 is SGHAT and CDR2 FQNNGV. Germline trimming cut 5 bases from V and 7 bases from J; bases unmatched to any gene: 10. The CDR3 extends over 14 amino acids. This CDR3 reads CASSRDRVGAGYTF. Here the CDR3 DNA reads TGTGCCAGCAGCCGCGACAGGGTCGGAGCTGGCTACACCTTC.

The J gene is TRBJ2-3, the V gene TRBV4-3, with a tentative D call TRBD1 (5 bases). There are 14 residues in the CDR3. Germline assignment: CDR1 LGHNA and CDR2 YSLEER. V lost 0 bases and J lost 11, with 15 bases in between. The chain's CDR3 is CASSQDLVRGGQYF. The CDR3 bases are TGCGCCAGCAGCCAAGATCTTGTAAGGGGCGGGCAGTATTTT.

With respect to this clone: Other DNA sequences of this sample code for an identical CDR3. The chain recombines TRBV30 with TRBJ1-2; no reliable D call. The germline V gene has CDR1 GTSNPN and CDR2 SVGIG (reference sequence). CDR3 length equals 12 residues. Trimming cost V 1 base and J 2 bases, with 5 bases left between them. CDR3 in DNA: TGTGCCTGGAGTGCTTTGAACTATGGCTACACCTTC. As protein: CAWSALNYGYTF.

The chain links TRBV25-1 to TRBJ2-2, with TRBD1 matching 8 bases. With V trimmed by 7 bases and J by 6 bases, 4 bases remained unmatched. The CDR3 runs 13 residues. The germline V gene has CDR1 MGHDK and CDR2 SYGVNS. For the CDR3, the DNA is TGTGCCAGCAAGGACAGGGCGGCCGGGGAGCTGTTTTTT. It translates to CASKDRAAGELFF.

This chain links TRBV7-3 with TRBJ2-1; 9 bases agree with TRBD2. Germline CDR1 is SGHTA and CDR2 is FQGTGA. The V gene end was trimmed by 5 bases and the J gene end by 2 bases; junction bases not matched to a gene: 7. The CDR3 contains 16 residues. This CDR3 is CASSASGTSPYNEQFF. DNA of the CDR3: TGTGCCAGCAGCGCCTCCGGGACTAGCCCCTACAATGAGCAGTTCTTC.

The rearrangement joins TRBV7-2 to TRBJ2-2; 7 bases fit TRBD1. The CDR3 contains 15 residues. Trimming cost V 6 bases and J 2 bases; bases outside gene matches: 6. The germline CDR1 and CDR2 sequences are SGHTA and FQGNSA. The CDR3 DNA is TGTGCCAGCAGACGAGGGACAGCAAACACCGGGGAGCTGTTTTTT. This codes for CASRRGTANTGELFF.

This clone showed up just a few times. CDR3 sequence reads: CASSLVRSVKNIQYF. CDR3 DNA: TGTGCCAGCAGCTTAGTGCGTAGCGTCAAAAACATTCAGTACTTC. V and J are TRBV11-2 and TRBJ2-4, with a possible D match to TRBD2 (5 bases). Between the trimmed V and J ends, which lost 1 base and 3 bases, there was a span of 10 bases. Germline CDR1 and CDR2: SGHAT and FQNNGV. There are 15 residues in the CDR3.

The chain carries TRBV27 and TRBJ2-5; tentatively, D is TRBD1 (6 bases). CDR3 length: 13 residues. V was cut by 0 bases and J by 5 bases, with 7 bases left in between. Germline loops: CDR1 MNHEY, CDR2 SMNVEV (reference sequence). DNA for the CDR3: TGTGCCAGCAGTTTATCGAGGGGGGAGACCCAGTACTTC. Translating gives CASSLSRGETQYF.

The chain links TRBV14 to TRBJ1-2; TRBD1 might be the D (6 bases). Germline lookup yields CDR1 SGHDN and CDR2 FVKESK. This CDR3 has 15 amino acids. Trimming shortened V by 0 bases and J by 8 bases, and 16 bases separated the two germline ends. The DNA for the CDR3 is TGTGCCAGCAGCCAAGACTTGGGGGCTCCTGGGGGCTACACCTTC. It is translated as CASSQDLGAPGGYTF.

This clone has only one observation. V gene TRBV6-1 combines with J gene TRBJ2-3; TRBD2 matches 7 bases. Germline CDR1 MNHNS, CDR2 SASEGT. J was trimmed by 1 base and V by 2 bases; bases with no gene match: 6. The CDR3 consists of 16 residues. This chain's CDR3 is CASSEIAGGRTDTQYF. The CDR3 coding sequence is TGTGCCAGCAGTGAAATAGCGGGCGGGCGCACAGATACGCAGTATTTT.

With regard to this clone: Germline and junction disagree at one end, which may indicate a read error. This chain links TRBV2 with TRBJ2-7; D unresolved. The CDR3 covers 15 residues. Germline V gene sequence: CDR1 SNHLY, CDR2 FYNNEI. The CDR3 bases are TGTGCCAGCAGCGCCTCAGGCTACGCCTCCCACGAGCAGTACTTC. Translating it yields CASSASGYASHEQYF.

The chain couples TRBV3-1 (or the pseudogene TRBV3-2) to TRBJ2-5; a weak D match, TRBD1 (6 bases). CDR1 is LGHDT and CDR2 is YNNKEL in the germline V gene (reference sequence). The ends were cut back, 1 base at V and 1 base at J, with 13 bases in the middle. The CDR3 sequence is 16 residues long. CDR3 sequence reads: CASSQATGGRQETQYF. DNA for the CDR3: TGTGCCAGCAGCCAAGCGACTGGGGGCCGCCAAGAGACCCAGTACTTC.

This clone was seen a few times. One end of the junction is discordant with germline, which a read error may explain. The rearrangement uses TRBV3-1 (or the pseudogene TRBV3-2) and TRBJ1-5, with D possibly being TRBD1 (6 bases). The germline V gene has CDR1 LGHDT and CDR2 YNNKEL (reference sequence). This CDR3 contains 15 residues. Here the CDR3 DNA reads TGTGCCCGCAGTCGGGGGGGGGCGAGTGGGCAGCCCCAGCATTTT. This translates into CARSRGGASGQPQHF.

This clone has more than one count but fewer than ten. V usage is TRBV5-1 and J usage is TRBJ2-1; TRBD2 agrees at 8 bases. The junction had 5 bases not matched to a gene; V was cut back by 1 base and J by 5 bases. CDR3 length equals 15 residues. The germline CDR1 and CDR2 sequences are SGHRS and YFSETQ. The CDR3 DNA sequence: TGCGCCAGCAGCTTGAGAAGCGGGGGTGACAATGAGCAGTTCTTC. Translating it yields CASSLRSGGDNEQFF.

The rearrangement links TRBV5-1 to TRBJ2-7, with D possibly being TRBD1 (6 bases). CDR1 and CDR2 from the germline V gene are SGHRS and YFSETQ. The CDR3 is 14 residues long. Deletions cut 2 bases from V and 0 bases from J, with 9 bases between. The CDR3 protein is CASSLGQSSYEQYF. DNA of the CDR3: TGCGCCAGCAGCTTAGGACAGAGCTCCTACGAGCAGTACTTC.

This clone occurred a few times. The chain combines TRBV19 with TRBJ1-5, with 9 bases lining up with TRBD1. CDR1 is LNHDA and CDR2 is SQIVND in the germline V gene (reference sequence). The CDR3 is 14 amino acids. V shed 5 bases, J shed 7 bases, and the junction held 6 bases outside the gene matches. In DNA, the CDR3 is TGTGCCAGTAGTCCAGGGACAGGGTACCAGCCCCAGCATTTT. Translated: CASSPGTGYQPQHF.